Listed below are T cell receptor beta chains from one sample, sequenced in a study of T cells in Graves' hyperthyroidism and ophthalmopathy. TCRdb reprocessed the multiplex PCR reads via MiXCR and lists one record per CDR3 protein. The sample has hundreds of thousands of distinct CDR3 sequences, roughly 50% seen once. The sequencing input was peripheral blood or thyroid tissue (not recorded which). These receptors came from a woman aged 18-29 years with Graves' hyperthyroidism. CDR3s include the opening cysteine and the closing phenylalanine or tryptophan. A D gene is named only where the DNA matches it firmly. Size is stated for part of the rows, as once, few or many counts, or as a class when the clone is expanded.

clone size: few; D gene: NA; V gene: TRBV14; J gene: TRBJ1-2; CDR3 DNA: TGTGCCAGCAGCCATATCGCCGGGACGACTACTAACTATGGCTACACCTTC; CDR3 protein: CASSHIAGTTTNYGYTF
clone size: NA; D gene: NA; V gene: TRBV20-1; J gene: TRBJ2-7; CDR3 DNA: TGCAGTGCTAGACAACAGGGCCAATACGAGCAGTACTTC; CDR3 protein: CSARQQGQYEQYF
clone size: NA; D gene: TRBD1; V gene: TRBV9; J gene: TRBJ2-7; CDR3 DNA: TGTGCCAGCAGCTTATCGGGGCTAGGGGGCGCGGAAGAGCAGTACTTC; CDR3 protein: CASSLSGLGGAEEQYF
clone size: many; D gene: NA; V gene: TRBV29-1; J gene: TRBJ1-1; CDR3 DNA: TGCAGCGTTGTGAAGGCCCAGGGGAAAGCTTTCTTT; CDR3 protein: CSVVKAQGKAFF
clone size: NA; D gene: TRBD2; V gene: TRBV7-2; J gene: TRBJ2-5; CDR3 DNA: TGTGCCAGCAGCCCCCTGACTAGCGGGAGTCGAGAGACCCAGTACTTC; CDR3 protein: CASSPLTSGSRETQYF
clone size: NA; D gene: NA; V gene: TRBV19; J gene: TRBJ1-5; CDR3 DNA: TGTGCCAGCAGCGAATTAGGGGCGGGTCAGCCCCAGCATTTT; CDR3 protein: CASSELGAGQPQHF
clone size: NA; D gene: NA; V gene: TRBV7-9; J gene: TRBJ1-4; CDR3 DNA: TGTGCCAGCAGCGGGACCGTCGTTGAAAAACTGTTTTTT; CDR3 protein: CASSGTVVEKLFF
clone size: NA; D gene: TRBD2; V gene: TRBV2; J gene: TRBJ2-7; CDR3 DNA: TGTGCCAGCAGGACTAGCGGGAGTTTCTCCTACGAGCAGTACTTC; CDR3 protein: CASRTSGSFSYEQYF
clone size: NA; D gene: NA; V gene: TRBV7-2; J gene: TRBJ2-7; CDR3 DNA: TGTGCCAGCAGCCTACTGTACGGGGATCTCGTCGAGCAGTACTTC; CDR3 protein: CASSLLYGDLVEQYF
clone size: NA; D gene: NA; V gene: TRBV20-1; J gene: TRBJ2-7; CDR3 DNA: TGCAGTGCGGAGGCCTCTGGTGGGTACGAGCAGTACTTC; CDR3 protein: CSAEASGGYEQYF
clone size: many; D gene: NA; V gene: TRBV2; J gene: TRBJ2-7; CDR3 DNA: TGTGCCAGCAGTGGGGATATCGCCTACGAGCAGTACTTC; CDR3 protein: CASSGDIAYEQYF
clone size: NA; D gene: TRBD1; V gene: TRBV29-1; J gene: TRBJ1-1; CDR3 DNA: TGCAGCTTACGGACAGGGCGGAACACTGAAGCTTTCTTT; CDR3 protein: CSLRTGRNTEAFF
clone size: few; D gene: NA; V gene: TRBV2; J gene: TRBJ2-5; CDR3 DNA: TGTGCCAGCAGTGAAGGGGAGTTAAAGACCCAGTACTTC; CDR3 protein: CASSEGELKTQYF
clone size: NA; D gene: TRBD1; V gene: TRBV7-3; J gene: TRBJ2-7; CDR3 DNA: TGTGCCAGCAGACCGGGACAGGGTAGGCACGAGCAGTACTTC; CDR3 protein: CASRPGQGRHEQYF
clone size: once; D gene: NA; V gene: TRBV10-3; J gene: TRBJ1-1; CDR3 DNA: TGTGCCATCAGTGAGTCCACGGCCACAGCTTTCTTT; CDR3 protein: CAISESTATAFF
clone size: NA; D gene: NA; V gene: TRBV4-1; J gene: TRBJ2-7; CDR3 DNA: TGCGCCAGCAGCCAAGGGGACAACCCCTACGAGCAGTACTTC; CDR3 protein: CASSQGDNPYEQYF
clone size: NA; D gene: NA; V gene: TRBV7-9; J gene: TRBJ1-2; CDR3 DNA: TGTGCCAGCAGCTTAGCCGGGGCAGGGAACGGCTACACCTTC; CDR3 protein: CASSLAGAGNGYTF
clone size: NA; D gene: NA; V gene: TRBV15; J gene: TRBJ2-5; CDR3 DNA: TGTGTCACCAGCAGAGATCGGGGGACCCAGTACTTC; CDR3 protein: CVTSRDRGTQYF
clone size: NA; D gene: NA; V gene: TRBV29-1; J gene: TRBJ1-3; CDR3 DNA: TGCAGCGTTGGGGGGCAGGGGAACACCATATATTTT; CDR3 protein: CSVGGQGNTIYF
clone size: NA; D gene: TRBD1; V gene: TRBV10-3; J gene: TRBJ2-5; CDR3 DNA: TGTGCCATCAGTGGAAACTCTGGGACAGGACCCCAAGAGACCCAGTACTTC; CDR3 protein: CAISGNSGTGPQETQYF
clone size: NA; D gene: TRBD1; V gene: TRBV7-9; J gene: TRBJ2-2; CDR3 DNA: TGTGCCAGCAGTCAGCGGACAGGCAACACCGGGGAGCTGTTTTTT; CDR3 protein: CASSQRTGNTGELFF
clone size: NA; D gene: TRBD1; V gene: TRBV25-1; J gene: TRBJ2-7; CDR3 DNA: TGTGCCAGCATCGGGACAGCGCCGCCCTACGAGCAGTACTTC; CDR3 protein: CASIGTAPPYEQYF
clone size: NA; D gene: NA; V gene: TRBV7-8; J gene: TRBJ2-7; CDR3 DNA: TGTGCCAGCAGCGACACGGGACTGCGTAACTACGAGCAGTACTTC; CDR3 protein: CASSDTGLRNYEQYF
clone size: NA; D gene: NA; V gene: TRBV20-1; J gene: TRBJ2-7; CDR3 DNA: TGCAGTGCTACCCGACACGGGTCCTACGAGCAGTACTTC; CDR3 protein: CSATRHGSYEQYF
clone size: few; D gene: NA; V gene: TRBV5-1; J gene: TRBJ1-1; CDR3 DNA: TGCGCCAGCAAGGGGAGCACTGAAGCTTTCTTT; CDR3 protein: CASKGSTEAFF
clone size: NA; D gene: NA; V gene: TRBV6-1; J gene: TRBJ1-2; CDR3 DNA: TGTGCCAGCAGTGAAGAGAGGGGCGGAGGCTACACCTTC; CDR3 protein: CASSEERGGGYTF
clone size: NA; D gene: NA; V gene: TRBV15; J gene: TRBJ1-2; CDR3 DNA: TGTGCCACCAGCAGCCCGTCACCGGTGATCTATGGCTACACCTTC; CDR3 protein: CATSSPSPVIYGYTF
clone size: NA; D gene: NA; V gene: TRBV5-5; J gene: TRBJ2-5; CDR3 DNA: TGTGCCAGCAGCGTAGACGGGACAACCCAGTACTTC; CDR3 protein: CASSVDGTTQYF
clone size: NA; D gene: TRBD1; V gene: TRBV7-8; J gene: TRBJ1-5; CDR3 DNA: TGTGCCAGCAAACCGGGACAGGGCATGGGATGGAACAATCAGCCCCAGCATTTT; CDR3 protein: CASKPGQGMGWNNQPQHF
clone size: few; D gene: TRBD2; V gene: TRBV25-1; J gene: TRBJ2-7; CDR3 DNA: TGTGCCAGCTCACCGGTGACTAGCGGCTACGAGCAGTACTTC; CDR3 protein: CASSPVTSGYEQYF
clone size: many; D gene: TRBD1; V gene: TRBV29-1; J gene: TRBJ2-7; CDR3 DNA: TGCAGCCACCGGACAGGGGTTGAGCAGTACTTC; CDR3 protein: CSHRTGVEQYF
clone size: NA; D gene: NA; V gene: TRBV10-3; J gene: TRBJ2-7; CDR3 DNA: TGTGCCAGCAGTTACAGCCAGCCCTACGAGCAGTACTTC; CDR3 protein: CASSYSQPYEQYF
clone size: NA; D gene: TRBD1; V gene: TRBV2; J gene: TRBJ2-7; CDR3 DNA: TGTGCCAGCAGACAATACGAAGGACAGGGGGAGCAGTACTTC; CDR3 protein: CASRQYEGQGEQYF
clone size: many; D gene: NA; V gene: TRBV12-3/TRBV12-4; J gene: TRBJ2-5; CDR3 DNA: TGTGCCAGCAGTTTTGAAGGGGAGACCCAGTACTTC; CDR3 protein: CASSFEGETQYF
clone size: NA; D gene: NA; V gene: TRBV2; J gene: TRBJ1-6; CDR3 DNA: TGTGCCAGCAGTCAGGGTTTGAACACTGACTGCTGGCACAGGGAAGGATTTGGTTCACCCCTCCACTTT; CDR3 protein: CASSQGLNTDCWHREGFGSPLHF
clone size: NA; D gene: TRBD1; V gene: TRBV10-3; J gene: TRBJ2-7; CDR3 DNA: TGTGCCATCAGTGAAGTTCAGGGGGCAGGATACGAGCAGTACTTC; CDR3 protein: CAISEVQGAGYEQYF
clone size: few; D gene: NA; V gene: TRBV20-1; J gene: TRBJ1-4; CDR3 DNA: TGCAGTGCTAGAGGGCAGGAAAATGAAAAACTGTTTTTT; CDR3 protein: CSARGQENEKLFF
clone size: NA; D gene: TRBD1; V gene: TRBV5-1; J gene: TRBJ1-5; CDR3 DNA: TGCGCCAGCAGCTTGGCGACAGGGATACACAGCAATCAGCCCCAGCATTTT; CDR3 protein: CASSLATGIHSNQPQHF
clone size: NA; D gene: NA; V gene: TRBV7-2; J gene: TRBJ2-7; CDR3 DNA: TGCGCCAGCAGAGGGCAGGTCCACCAAAGCTCCTACGAGCAGTACTTC; CDR3 protein: CASRGQVHQSSYEQYF
clone size: NA; D gene: NA; V gene: TRBV7-9; J gene: TRBJ1-4; CDR3 DNA: TGTGCCAGCAGCTTATTGAGGGGTGAAAAACTGTTTTTT; CDR3 protein: CASSLLRGEKLFF
clone size: few; D gene: NA; V gene: TRBV4-1; J gene: TRBJ1-2; CDR3 DNA: TGCGCCAGCAGCCAAGATAAACAGGGTAACTATGGCTACACCTTC; CDR3 protein: CASSQDKQGNYGYTF
clone size: NA; D gene: TRBD1; V gene: TRBV20-1; J gene: TRBJ1-3; CDR3 DNA: TGCAGTGCTAGAGATCTCGGCAGGGGGCTAGGAAACACCATATATTTT; CDR3 protein: CSARDLGRGLGNTIYF
clone size: NA; D gene: NA; V gene: TRBV7-3; J gene: TRBJ2-7; CDR3 DNA: TGTGTCAGCAGCTTATTGGGGCGACAGTCGGACGAGCAGTACTTC; CDR3 protein: CVSSLLGRQSDEQYF
clone size: NA; D gene: NA; V gene: TRBV9; J gene: TRBJ2-2; CDR3 DNA: TGTGCCAGCAGCCGCCAAGATGGGGGGGAGCTGTTTTTT; CDR3 protein: CASSRQDGGELFF
clone size: NA; D gene: NA; V gene: TRBV7-9; J gene: TRBJ2-3; CDR3 DNA: TGTGCCAGCAGCTTGGGGTTCGGCGAAAATACGCAGTATTTT; CDR3 protein: CASSLGFGENTQYF
clone size: NA; D gene: NA; V gene: TRBV20-1; J gene: TRBJ1-2; CDR3 DNA: TGCAGTGCTAGGGAGGGAGGCTACACCTTC; CDR3 protein: CSAREGGYTF
clone size: few; D gene: NA; V gene: TRBV29-1; J gene: TRBJ2-2; CDR3 DNA: TGCAGCGTTGAAGAATCATGGCAGGGTATCGGGGAGCTGTTTTTT; CDR3 protein: CSVEESWQGIGELFF
clone size: NA; D gene: NA; V gene: TRBV7-2; J gene: TRBJ2-5; CDR3 DNA: TGTGCCAGCAGCTTCGACGGGAACTATGGCGGAGAGACCCAGTACTTC; CDR3 protein: CASSFDGNYGGETQYF
clone size: NA; D gene: TRBD2; V gene: TRBV5-1; J gene: TRBJ2-7; CDR3 DNA: TGCGCCAGCAGCGTGGCGAATCTAGCGGGAGTTACCTACGAGCAGTACTTC; CDR3 protein: CASSVANLAGVTYEQYF
clone size: many; D gene: NA; V gene: TRBV29-1; J gene: TRBJ1-2; CDR3 DNA: TGCAGCGTTGAAGGTGGCTACACCTTC; CDR3 protein: CSVEGGYTF
clone size: few; D gene: TRBD1; V gene: TRBV2; J gene: TRBJ1-6; CDR3 DNA: TGTGCCAGCAGTGCTCCGGGACAGTATAATTCACCCCTCCACTTT; CDR3 protein: CASSAPGQYNSPLHF
clone size: NA; D gene: TRBD2; V gene: TRBV12-3/TRBV12-4; J gene: TRBJ2-3; CDR3 DNA: TGTGCCAGCAGCCCGGGACTAGCGGGCACAGATACGCAGTATTTT; CDR3 protein: CASSPGLAGTDTQYF